This section outlines one TCR beta chain sequence together with its context. Original methodology: Estimation of nucleated cell counts was performed using reference gene primer amplification. TCRdb's copy holds only in-frame clones and misses some; the assay was immunoSEQ multiplex PCR. That table supplies the V and J calls and clone size; D and trimming were determined from the DNA. The table includes around 130,000 clones, about 80% detected once. The sample comes from a study of blood T cell repertoires in COVID-19. CDR3 size: 14 residues. V was trimmed by 3 bases and J by 1 base, leaving 10 bases between them. Per the germline V gene, CDR1 is SGDLS and CDR2 is YYNGEE.

The sample consisted of peripheral blood. This sequence originates from a woman in her forties or fifties with acute or convalescent COVID-19. The chain has TRBV9 and TRBJ1-1; D not resolved. The CDR3 region is CASSAGGWNTEAFF. CDR3 in DNA: TGTGCCAGCAGCGCGGGAGGGTGGAACACTGAAGCTTTCTTT.